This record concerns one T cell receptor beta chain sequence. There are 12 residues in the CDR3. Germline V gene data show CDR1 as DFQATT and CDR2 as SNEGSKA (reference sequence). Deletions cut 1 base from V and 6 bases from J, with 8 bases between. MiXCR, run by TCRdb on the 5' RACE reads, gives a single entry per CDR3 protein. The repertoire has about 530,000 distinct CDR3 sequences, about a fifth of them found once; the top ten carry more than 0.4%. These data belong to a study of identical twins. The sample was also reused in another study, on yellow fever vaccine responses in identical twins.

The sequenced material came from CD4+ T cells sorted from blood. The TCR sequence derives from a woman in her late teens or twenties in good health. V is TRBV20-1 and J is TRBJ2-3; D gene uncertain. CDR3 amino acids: CSARVNADTQYF. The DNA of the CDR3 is TGCAGTGCTAGAGTAAACGCGGATACGCAGTATTTT.